Presented here are 20 T cell receptor beta chains from one specimen sequenced in a study of T-cell reconstitution after alpha-beta-depleted transplantation in children. General study findings and limits: Fresh T-cell production supplied most of the T-cell counts and diversity seen one year after transplant.

Unique molecular identifiers were incorporated when the TCRbeta library was constructed. TCRdb re-analysed the PCR reads in MiXCR, keeping a single row per CDR3 protein. The table shows 330,000 or so distinct CDR3 sequences, with almost 8% occurring only once. The antigens for these receptors are not known. The specimen comprised peripheral blood, sampled 360 days after TCRalphabeta/CD19-depleted stem cell transplant. The receptors derive from a female patient between 2 and 10 years old who had a stem cell transplant for Fanconi anemia, so the T cells may come from the graft donor.

This clonotype was picked up many times. V usage is TRBV4-2 and J usage is TRBJ1-4; tentative D call: TRBD1 (6 bases). CDR1 and CDR2 from the germline V gene are LGHNA and YNFKEQ. The CDR3 extends over 15 amino acids. The ends were cut back, 8 bases at V and 1 base at J, with 14 bases in the middle. The CDR3 region has the DNA TGTGCCAGCCACCTACGGGGGCAAACTAATGAAAAACTGTTTTTT. Amino acid sequence: CASHLRGQTNEKLFF.

This clonotype has at least ten counts. V gene TRBV10-3 combines with J gene TRBJ2-3; 7 bases match TRBD1. The CDR3 sequence is 15 residues long. Germline values: CDR1 ENHRY, CDR2 SYGVKD. V lost 6 bases to trimming and J lost 2 bases; unmatched junction nucleotides: 8. The CDR3 DNA reads as TGTGCCATCAGCCGAGGGGACAGAGACACAGATACGCAGTATTTT. This translates into CAISRGDRDTDTQYF.

This clonotype was recorded many times. The chain links TRBV25-1 to TRBJ2-3; D is ambiguous. Germline assignment: CDR1 MGHDK and CDR2 SYGVNS. V lost 2 bases and J lost 10, with 16 bases in between. The CDR3 runs to 14 residues. Here the CDR3 reads CASSEKGGKFAQYF. In DNA form, the CDR3 reads TGTGCCAGCAGTGAAAAGGGCGGAAAATTCGCGCAGTATTTT.

This chain connects TRBV29-1 to TRBJ1-3; D may be TRBD1 (5 bases). Germline loops: CDR1 SQVTM, CDR2 ANQGSEA. Trimming took 5 bases from V and 1 from J, leaving 18 bases between them. The CDR3 is made up of 16 amino acids. CDR3: CSVLAGTGPSGNTIYF. In DNA, the CDR3 is TGCAGCGTTTTGGCCGGGACCGGGCCTTCTGGAAACACCATATATTTT.

In its sample, this clonotype was seen many times. This sequence joins TRBV12-3 or TRBV12-4 and TRBJ1-5; no definite D call. This CDR3 is 14 amino acids long. The ends were cut back, 1 base at V and 4 bases at J, with 8 bases in the middle. CDR3 sequence (DNA): TGTGCCAGCAGTTTAGGTGGAACGAATCAGCCCCAGCATTTT. Translation: CASSLGGTNQPQHF.

This clonotype occurred a few times. This sequence joins TRBV6-2 or TRBV6-3 and TRBJ2-2; 13 bases align to TRBD2. Germline V gene lookup returns CDR1 MNHEY and CDR2 SVGEGT. V shed 7 bases and J 4 bases; nucleotides not matched to a gene: 21. The CDR3 is made up of 21 amino acids. The CDR3 DNA reads TGTGCCAGCAAGGTGGGACCCTATTGGACTAGCGGGAGTATGACCACCGGGGAGCTGTTTTTT. Translation: CASKVGPYWTSGSMTTGELFF.

This clonotype was picked up many times. The V and J genes are TRBV7-9 and TRBJ2-1; D is perhaps TRBD2 (5 bases). This CDR3 comprises 17 residues. CDR1 and CDR2 from the germline V gene are SEHNR and FQNEAQ (reference sequence). With 0 bases removed from V and 6 bases from J, the gap between germline ends came to 18 bases. In DNA, the CDR3 is TGTGCCAGCAGCTTAGCGCTTGGAGTAGCGACCTTCAATGAGCAGTTCTTC. This translates into CASSLALGVATFNEQFF.

This clonotype was recorded at least ten times. The chain is built from TRBV20-1 and TRBJ2-3; D is perhaps TRBD1 (5 bases). Germline V gene sequence: CDR1 DFQATT, CDR2 SNEGSKA (reference sequence). The CDR3 has 16 residues. The ends were cut back, 0 bases at V and 0 bases at J, with 13 bases in the middle. The CDR3 coding sequence is TGCAGTGCTAGAGATAGAACCAGGGCTAGCACAGATACGCAGTATTTT. This translates into CSARDRTRASTDTQYF.

This clonotype was detected only a few times. The chain employs TRBV6-1 and TRBJ1-6, with D possibly TRBD1 on 5 matching bases. This CDR3 has 16 residues. Germline loops: CDR1 MNHNS, CDR2 SASEGT. Deletions cut 6 bases from V and 4 bases from J, with 16 bases between. CDR3 nucleotides: TGTGCCAGCAGCCCCCCGACAGATACATATAATTCACCCCTCCACTTT. Translation gives CASSPPTDTYNSPLHF.

The sample holds a few counts of this clonotype. V usage is TRBV30 and J usage is TRBJ2-4, with D uncertain. This CDR3 is 14 amino acids long. CDR1 is GTSNPN and CDR2 is SVGIG in the germline V gene (reference sequence). The CDR3 spells CAWEKPLAKNIQYF. As DNA, the CDR3 is TGTGCTTGGGAAAAACCTCTAGCCAAAAACATTCAGTACTTC.

The rearrangement joins TRBV4-3 to TRBJ2-3, with unresolved D. This CDR3 contains 19 residues. The V and J ends lost 0 bases and 0 bases respectively, with 19 bases between them. Germline V gene sequence: CDR1 LGHNA, CDR2 YSLEER. The CDR3 spells CASSQDIVVDGESTDTQYF. In DNA form, the CDR3 reads TGCGCCAGCAGCCAAGATATCGTAGTAGACGGAGAGAGCACAGATACGCAGTATTTT.

This clonotype was detected a few times. V usage is TRBV28 and J usage is TRBJ2-1; weak D call: TRBD2 (6 bases). This CDR3 is 16 amino acids long. Germline CDR1 reads MDHEN; CDR2 reads SYDVKM. V lost 1 base to trimming and J lost 1 base, with 11 bases between them. CDR3 amino acids: CASSLFAGRSYNEQFF. The CDR3 DNA is TGTGCCAGCAGTTTATTTGCGGGAAGGTCCTACAATGAGCAGTTCTTC.

This clonotype was observed many times. This chain uses TRBV3-1 with TRBJ1-5; D perhaps matches TRBD1 (5 bases). V dropped 1 base and J dropped 6 bases, with 7 bases sitting between them. From germline, CDR1 is LGHDT and CDR2 YNNKEL (reference sequence). This CDR3 comprises 13 residues. The chain's CDR3 is CASSQVGGQPQHF. Written as DNA, the CDR3 is TGTGCCAGCAGCCAAGTCGGGGGTCAGCCCCAGCATTTT.

As to this clonotype: The junction departs from germline at one end; a sequencing error may be responsible. The genes are TRBV6-2 or TRBV6-3 and TRBJ1-5; 8 bases agree with TRBD1. Germline CDR1 MNHEY, CDR2 SVGEGT. The CDR3 extends over 16 amino acids. CDR3 bases: TGTGCCAGCAGATACTCGATAGGGACAGGTCATCAGCCCCAGCATTTT. Its translation: CASRYSIGTGHQPQHF.

This clonotype was counted ten times or more. The rearrangement joins TRBV6-5 to TRBJ2-1; 14 bases map to TRBD2. Germline CDR1 MNHEY, CDR2 SVGAGI. The ends lost 4 bases at V and 9 bases at J; junction bases unmatched: 5. The CDR3 spans 15 residues. CDR3 bases: TGTGCCAGCAGTTGGACTAGCGGGAGGTTTTTTGAGCAGTTCTTC. This translates into CASSWTSGRFFEQFF.

This clonotype was observed many times. The J gene is TRBJ2-2, the V gene TRBV29-1; D uncertain. Germline V gene lookup returns CDR1 SQVTM and CDR2 ANQGSEA. V was clipped by 4 bases and J by 6 bases, with 6 bases between them. The length of the CDR3 is 11 residues. The DNA for the CDR3 is TGCAGCGTTGGTCGAGCCGGGGAGCTGTTTTTT. Encoded protein: CSVGRAGELFF.

This clonotype was observed a handful of times. The chain combines TRBV29-1 with TRBJ1-2; D might be TRBD1 (5 bases). The CDR3 is 14 amino acids. The V end lost 7 bases, the J end lost 4 bases, and 19 bases lay between the germline ends. Looked up from germline, CDR1 is SQVTM and CDR2 is ANQGSEA. Here the CDR3 DNA reads TGCAGCGCTCTCGGGGGGGTGGAACGCTATGGCTACACCTTC. It codes for CSALGGVERYGYTF. Variable domain in full (rest from reference TRBV29-1 and TRBJ1-2): SAVISQKPSRDICQRGTSLTIQCQVDSQVTMMFWYRQQPGQSLTLIATANQGSEATYESGFVIDKFPISRPNLTFSTLTVSNMSPEDSSIYLCSALGGVERYGYTFGSGTRLTVV.

This clonotype was detected many times. The chain links TRBV20-1 to TRBJ2-4; D is unresolved. The CDR3 runs 16 residues. CDR1 and CDR2 from the germline V gene are DFQATT and SNEGSKA (reference sequence). With 3 bases removed from V and 1 base from J, the gap between germline ends came to 16 bases. CDR3 amino acids: CSASSLERWAKNIQYF. For the CDR3, the DNA is TGCAGTGCTAGTAGTTTGGAAAGGTGGGCCAAAAACATTCAGTACTTC.

This clonotype turned up a few times. The J gene is TRBJ1-1, the V gene TRBV3-1, with D tentatively TRBD1 (6 bases). Germline V gives CDR1 LGHDT, CDR2 YNNKEL (reference sequence). This CDR3 is built from 13 residues. Between the trimmed V and J ends, which lost 3 bases and 8 bases, there was a span of 13 bases. In DNA form, the CDR3 reads TGTGCCAGCAGCCAGCTAACAGGGCTCGAAGCTTTCTTT. Protein sequence: CASSQLTGLEAFF.

There are many counts of this clonotype. The J gene is TRBJ1-1, the V gene TRBV10-3; D unresolved. V was shortened by 4 bases and J by 0 bases, with 9 bases between the two germline ends. This CDR3 spans 14 amino acids. The germline CDR1 and CDR2 sequences are ENHRY and SYGVKD. CDR3 coding DNA: TGTGCCATCAGTGGGCCATCTATGAACACTGAAGCTTTCTTT. This encodes CAISGPSMNTEAFF.